These T cell receptor beta chains were read from a single sample in a study of cytomegalovirus exposure and HLA in healthy donors. Some clones are missing from TCRdb's copy, which holds only in-frame ones; the method was immunoSEQ multiplex PCR. The sample contains under 200,000 clones, roughly 80% of which appear only once. The sequenced material came from PBMCs. The receptors here all came from a woman between 18 and 30 years old in good health and CMV-seronegative. Both conserved end residues are part of each CDR3. The D gene is left open where the match is weak. Where a row states a size, it is once, few, many or the class of an expanded clone; other rows omit it.

d_gene	v_gene	abundance	j_gene	CDR3nt	CDR3aa
TRBD1	TRBV28	NA	TRBJ2-7	TGTGCCAGCAGTTTCCAACTCGGACAGGGGGACGGTGAACCCTACGAGCAGTACTTC	CASSFQLGQGDGEPYEQYF
NA	TRBV2	NA	TRBJ2-2	TGTGCCAGCAGTGAACAGGGTTGGGACACCGGGGAGCTGTTTTTT	CASSEQGWDTGELFF
NA	TRBV10-3	NA	TRBJ2-2	TGTGCCATCAGTGTCGAGGGAGCCACCGGGGAGCTGTTTTTT	CAISVEGATGELFF
NA	TRBV7-8	NA	TRBJ1-4	TGTGCCAGCAGCGGCCACCAAAGAAATGAAAAACTGTTTTTT	CASSGHQRNEKLFF
TRBD1	TRBV23-1	few	TRBJ2-1	TGCGCCAGCAGTCCCAGGGGGAGCGGAGGTGACTACAATGAGCAGTTCTTC	CASSPRGSGGDYNEQFF
NA	TRBV5-1	NA	TRBJ2-5	TGCGCCAGCAGCTTAACCCCGGGAGCCTCCCAAGAGACCCAGTACTTC	CASSLTPGASQETQYF
NA	TRBV6-1	NA	TRBJ2-7	TGTGCCAGCACTGAGAGGGAGTCCTACGAGCAGTACTTC	CASTERESYEQYF
NA	TRBV6-4	few	TRBJ2-3	TGTGCCAGCAGTGACTCAGCCCGGGATACGCAGTATTTT	CASSDSARDTQYF
TRBD1	TRBV29-1	NA	TRBJ2-3	TGCAGCGTTGAAAGCCTCGACAGGGGAACAGATACGCAGTATTTT	CSVESLDRGTDTQYF
TRBD2	TRBV28	NA	TRBJ2-5	TGTGCCAGCAGTTCCCGGGTAGCGGGAGTAGTGGAGACCCAGTACTTC	CASSSRVAGVVETQYF
NA	TRBV30	NA	TRBJ1-3	TGTGCCTGGAACGGGGGTCTGGCCTCTGGAAACACCATATATTTT	CAWNGGLASGNTIYF
TRBD1	TRBV7-8	NA	TRBJ1-2	TGTGCCAGCAGCCGACAGGGGGCGGAGGGCTACACCTTC	CASSRQGAEGYTF
TRBD1	TRBV28	NA	TRBJ1-2	TGTGCCAGCAGTTTGCCAGGGGGCGCGAATGGCTACACCTTC	CASSLPGGANGYTF
TRBD1	TRBV6-4	few	TRBJ2-5	TGTGCCAGCAAGAGGGACAGGTTGAAAGAGACCCAGTACTTC	CASKRDRLKETQYF
NA	TRBV4-3	NA	TRBJ1-1	TGCGCCAGCAGCCCCCAAAGGGGGAACACTGAAGCTTTCTTT	CASSPQRGNTEAFF
TRBD2	TRBV5-1	NA	TRBJ2-7	TGCGCCAGCAGCCCCAGTTTAGCGGGATACCACGAGCAGTACTTC	CASSPSLAGYHEQYF
TRBD2	TRBV6-6	NA	TRBJ2-1	TGTGCCAGCAGTACTACTAGCGAGTACAATGAGCAGTTCTTC	CASSTTSEYNEQFF
NA	TRBV21-1	NA	TRBJ2-5	TGTGCCAGCAGCAACGGGACAGGGGGAGGTCAAGAGACCCAGTACTTC	CASSNGTGGGQETQYF
NA	TRBV19	NA	TRBJ1-1	TGTGCCAGTAGTGACGTCAGGGGCCTGCGTGAAGCTTTCTTT	CASSDVRGLREAFF
TRBD2	TRBV6-4	once	TRBJ2-7	TGTGCCAGCAGTTCACGGGAGGGGTTACAGCAGTACTTC	CASSSREGLQQYF
TRBD2	TRBV7-8	NA	TRBJ2-3	TGTGCCAGCATGAGGATGGCAAGCGGGACGATCACAGATACGCAGTATTTT	CASMRMASGTITDTQYF
NA	TRBV7-9	NA	TRBJ2-5	TGTGCCAGCAGCTTAGTCGGGGAGACCCAGTACTTC	CASSLVGETQYF
TRBD2	TRBV18	NA	TRBJ2-1	TGTGCCAGCTCACCACTCATAGCGGGAGGGGATCGTGAGCAGTTCTTC	CASSPLIAGGDREQFF
TRBD1	TRBV2	NA	TRBJ1-3	TGTGCCAGCGTACGGACAGGGCTCCGTTCTGGAAACACCATATATTTT	CASVRTGLRSGNTIYF
TRBD2	TRBV6-5	NA	TRBJ2-1	TGTGCCAGCAGTTCCCCTCGGCTAGCGGGGTACAATGAGCAGTTCTTC	CASSSPRLAGYNEQFF
NA	TRBV5-1	NA	TRBJ2-1	TGCGCCAGCAGCCCCGGGACTTTAGTGAATGAGCAGTTCTTC	CASSPGTLVNEQFF
NA	TRBV19	NA	TRBJ2-5	TGTGCCAGTAGCCCGAACAGGGTTGGAGGAGAGACCCAGTACTTC	CASSPNRVGGETQYF
TRBD2	TRBV28	NA	TRBJ2-7	TGTGCCAGCAGAAAAGGGACTAGCGGTAGCTACGAGCAGTACTTC	CASRKGTSGSYEQYF
TRBD2	TRBV10-3	NA	TRBJ2-1	TGTGCCATCAGTGAGCAGCGGGGGACTAGCGGGAGGTGGCACAATGAGCAGTTCTTC	CAISEQRGTSGRWHNEQFF
TRBD1	TRBV6-5	few	TRBJ1-3	TGTGCCAGCCGGGACAGCAAGACGGACACCATATATTTT	CASRDSKTDTIYF
TRBD1	TRBV6-5	NA	TRBJ1-4	TGTGCCAGCCGGGGGACAGTCAATGAAAAACTGTTTTTT	CASRGTVNEKLFF
TRBD1	TRBV29-1	NA	TRBJ2-1	TGCAGCGTTGAAGGGGGGACAGGGGCTGAGCAGTTCTTC	CSVEGGTGAEQFF
NA	TRBV13	NA	TRBJ1-4	TGTGCCAGCAGTCATCGGGGGGTAGGGGAGGATGAAAAACTGTTTTTT	CASSHRGVGEDEKLFF
TRBD1	TRBV11-2	NA	TRBJ2-1	TGTGCCAGCAGCTTCCTTTCGACAGGGGGAAACTCTAAGCAGTTCTTC	CASSFLSTGGNSKQFF
TRBD1	TRBV7-9	NA	TRBJ1-1	TGTGCCAGCAGCTTCAGGACAGGGGGGAAAGCTTTCTTT	CASSFRTGGKAFF
TRBD1	TRBV19	NA	TRBJ1-5	TGTGCCAGTAGTACCAGGGGGCAGGGCAATCAGCCCCAGCATTTT	CASSTRGQGNQPQHF
TRBD1	TRBV28	NA	TRBJ2-6	TGTGCCAGCAGCCCCGCCCGGGACAGGAACTACTCTGGGGCCAACGTCCTGACTTTC	CASSPARDRNYSGANVLTF
NA	TRBV28	NA	TRBJ2-5	TGTGCCAGCAGTTTTGTTCGCAGGGGGAGGGAGACCCAGTACTTC	CASSFVRRGRETQYF
NA	TRBV18	NA	TRBJ1-1	TGTGCCAGCTCATTCGCTGAGACAACCGAACCGTACATGAACACTGAAGCTTTCTTT	CASSFAETTEPYMNTEAFF
TRBD2	TRBV2	NA	TRBJ2-7	TGTGCCAGCAGTGAAGGAGACGGGAGGGCTTACAAGCAGTACTTC	CASSEGDGRAYKQYF
NA	TRBV11-2	NA	TRBJ2-1	TGTGCCAGCAGTCAAATCCAGGGGAGACGGAATGAGCAGTTCTTC	CASSQIQGRRNEQFF
NA	TRBV27	NA	TRBJ1-2	TGTGCCAGCAGCCGGGGGGCCCTTAAATTCGGCGGCTACACCTTC	CASSRGALKFGGYTF
TRBD1	TRBV12-5	NA	TRBJ2-3	TGTGCTAGTGGTTTGCTGGGACAGGGCCTAGATACGCAGTATTTT	CASGLLGQGLDTQYF
NA	TRBV5-5	NA	TRBJ2-7	TGTGCCAGCAGCCTACAGGGCCCGAGCTCCTACGAGCAGTACTTC	CASSLQGPSSYEQYF
TRBD2	TRBV10-2	NA	TRBJ2-2	TGCGCCAGCAGGACTAGCGGGAGGGACACCGGGGAGCTGTTTTTT	CASRTSGRDTGELFF
TRBD2	TRBV28	NA	TRBJ2-1	TGTGCCAGCAGTTCATACCATGGCGGGAGTACCTACAATGAGCAGTTCTTC	CASSSYHGGSTYNEQFF
NA	TRBV6-1	NA	TRBJ1-2	TGTGCCAGCAGCCGGTCCTTAGCCTCCCACTATGGCTACACCTTC	CASSRSLASHYGYTF
TRBD1	TRBV6-5	NA	TRBJ1-5	TGTGCCAGCAGGAGGGACAGGAGTAATCAGCCCCAGCATTTT	CASRRDRSNQPQHF
TRBD1	TRBV11-3	NA	TRBJ2-1	TGTGCCAGCAGCCTATCCGGGACAGGGGATTGGAATGAGCAGTTCTTC	CASSLSGTGDWNEQFF
NA	TRBV27	NA	TRBJ2-7	TGTGCCAGCAGTTTTTCCAGGAGCGGCTATCACTCCTACGAGCAGTACTTC	CASSFSRSGYHSYEQYF
TRBD2	TRBV2	NA	TRBJ2-1	TGTGCCAGCAGGTCTAGCGGGTCAACCTACAATGAGCAGTTCTTC	CASRSSGSTYNEQFF
TRBD2	TRBV5-1	NA	TRBJ2-7	TGCGCCAGCAGCTTGGCGGCTTTGACTAGCGGGAGTTACGAGCAGTACTTC	CASSLAALTSGSYEQYF
NA	TRBV4-3	NA	TRBJ1-2	TGCGCCAGCAGCCAAGTGGAGGGACACTATGGCTACACCTTC	CASSQVEGHYGYTF
NA	TRBV28	few	TRBJ2-1	TGTGCCAGCAGTTCTTACAATGAGCAGTTCTTC	CASSSYNEQFF
TRBD1	TRBV5-1	NA	TRBJ2-5	TGCGCCAGCAGCTCGGGACAGCTAGAGATGGAGACCCAGTACTTC	CASSSGQLEMETQYF
TRBD1	TRBV5-5	NA	TRBJ2-1	TGTGCCAGCAGCTGGGACAGGATGGGTAATGAGCAGTTCTTC	CASSWDRMGNEQFF
TRBD1	TRBV6-1	once	TRBJ1-5	TGTGCCAGCATTCTTCGCGGGACAGGGGGTCAGCCCCAGCATTTT	CASILRGTGGQPQHF
NA	TRBV7-9	NA	TRBJ1-1	TGTTCCAGCAGCTTAAGTGCCGGGAAGGTTCAGGAAGCTTTCTTT	CSSSLSAGKVQEAFF
NA	TRBV6-5	few	TRBJ1-1	TGTGCCAGCAGTTACTGGGGGGAGTATGGGAACACTGAAGCTTTCTTT	CASSYWGEYGNTEAFF
NA	TRBV9	NA	TRBJ1-2	TGTGCCAGCAGCGCGTCGAAAGCTGGCTACACCTTC	CASSASKAGYTF